These 19 T cell receptor beta chains originate from one sample sequenced in a study of blood T cell repertoires in COVID-19. Sequenced by immunoSEQ multiplex PCR; TCRdb stores in-frame clones only, minus some. The sample has over 90,000 clones; about 72% are singletons. The specimen was peripheral blood. Receptors were obtained from a man aged 55 to 69 with active or convalescent COVID-19.

This clone was detected only once. V and J are TRBV19 and TRBJ2-6; D remains ambiguous. Trimming shortened V by 1 base and J by 4 bases, and 5 bases separated the two germline ends. Germline CDR1 LNHDA, CDR2 SQIVND (reference sequence). There are 14 residues in the CDR3. CDR3 in DNA: TGTGCCAGTAGTATAGCTAACGGGGCCAACGTCCTGACTTTC. This codes for CASSIANGANVLTF.

The J gene is TRBJ1-6, the V gene TRBV28; maybe TRBD1 (6 bases). CDR3 size: 15 residues. CDR1 MDHEN and CDR2 SYDVKM come from the germline V gene. The V end lost 4 bases, the J end lost 6 bases, and 13 bases lay between the germline ends. For the CDR3, the DNA is TGTGCCAGCAGTTCCTCACAGGGCCGTAATTCACCCCTCCACTTT. Translated: CASSSSQGRNSPLHF.

The chain uses TRBV30 and TRBJ1-5; 9 bases line up with TRBD1. The CDR3 loop spans 16 amino acids. Trimming at V came to 0 bases and at J to 1 base, leaving 4 bases not matched to a gene. CDR1 and CDR2 (germline): GTSNPN, SVGIG (reference sequence). The CDR3 region is CAWSVGQGISNQPQHF. CDR3 coding DNA: TGTGCCTGGAGTGTAGGACAGGGGATAAGCAATCAGCCCCAGCATTTT.

This chain joins TRBV7-2 and TRBJ2-5; D perhaps matches TRBD2 (6 bases). CDR1 is SGHTA, CDR2 FQGNSA, per germline. Trimming stripped 3 bases from V and 4 bases from J, with 15 bases between. The CDR3 covers 15 residues. The CDR3 loop reads CASSFTSPFAETQYF. CDR3 coding DNA: TGTGCCAGCAGCTTTACTAGCCCCTTCGCAGAGACCCAGTACTTC.

The chain combines TRBV2 with TRBJ1-2; D gene unclear. Germline values: CDR1 SNHLY, CDR2 FYNNEI. The CDR3 contains 16 residues. V gave up 7 bases and J gave up 8 bases, with 26 bases separating them. CDR3 sequence (DNA): TGTGCCAGCATTCCTGCCCCCCAGTTCGCCGGGGAGGGCTACACCTTC. Its translation is CASIPAPQFAGEGYTF.

The CDR3 DNA reads as TGTGCCAGCAGCGGATCCGGTCAGCGGCACACCGGGGAGCTGTTTTTT. It encodes CASSGSGQRHTGELFF. The chain couples TRBV5-4 to TRBJ2-2; possibly TRBD2 for D (5 bases). CDR1 is SGHNT, CDR2 YYREEE, per germline (reference sequence). This CDR3 is built from 16 residues. Trimming shortened V by 4 bases and J by 3 bases, and 16 bases separated the two germline ends.

This clone has only one observation. The genes are TRBV29-1 and TRBJ2-1, with 8 bases lining up with TRBD2. The CDR3 loop spans 13 amino acids. The V gene's germline CDR1 is SQVTM and CDR2 ANQGSEA. V lost 4 bases to trimming and J lost 4 bases; unmatched junction nucleotides: 3. CDR3 amino acids: CSVGTSLYNEQFF. The CDR3 DNA reads as TGCAGCGTTGGGACTAGCCTTTACAATGAGCAGTTCTTC.

This clone was observed a single time. The chain uses TRBV24-1 and TRBJ1-1; 7 bases line up with TRBD1. Trimming at V came to 4 bases and at J to 11 bases, leaving 12 bases not matched to a gene. Germline V gene sequence: CDR1 KGHDR, CDR2 SFDVKD. The CDR3 runs 14 residues. The CDR3 protein is CATSDHRQGGMAFF. Here the CDR3 DNA reads TGTGCCACCAGTGACCACAGACAGGGAGGCATGGCTTTCTTT.

The genes are TRBV12-2 and TRBJ1-5; no check of the table's D call, TRBD1, against the DNA was made. TRBV12-2 is tagged as a pseudogene. The CDR3 length is 20 residues. CDR3 DNA sequence: TGTGCAAGTCGCTTACTCCCTCCCAGACAGGCTGGCTTCTTAAATCAGCCCCAGCATTTT. Translated: CASRLLPPRQAGFLNQPQHF.

This clone was counted a few times. The chain is built from TRBV28 and TRBJ2-3, with TRBD2 as a possible D gene (6 bases). Germline loops: CDR1 MDHEN, CDR2 SYDVKM. The V end was cut by 4 bases, the J end by 11 bases, with 16 bases between. CDR3 length equals 13 residues. The CDR3 protein is CASSSPPGSEQYF. CDR3 DNA: TGTGCCAGCAGTTCCCCCCCCGGGAGCGAGCAGTATTTT.

This clone was observed once. This sequence joins TRBV27 and TRBJ2-7; the D is unclear. Trimming pared 4 bases from V and 0 bases from J, leaving 4 bases between. The V gene's germline CDR1 is MNHEY and CDR2 SMNVEV (reference sequence). This CDR3 spans 12 amino acids. The CDR3 loop is CASSSLSYEQYF. The CDR3 nucleotides read TGTGCCAGCAGTTCCCTCTCCTACGAGCAGTACTTC.

CDR3 sequence reads: CASSYREGVADTQYF. The CDR3 DNA is TGTGCCAGCAGTTACCGGGAAGGAGTGGCAGATACGCAGTATTTT. The V gene is TRBV6-5, the J gene TRBJ2-3; D is possibly TRBD2 (5 bases). CDR1 is MNHEY and CDR2 is SVGAGI in the germline V gene. V lost 2 bases and J 4 bases, leaving 13 bases between the germline ends. The length of the CDR3 is 15 residues.

This clone showed up just a few times. The CDR3 is CASSQYYEQYF. CDR3 nucleotides: TGTGCCAGCAGCCAATACTACGAGCAGTACTTC. The chain joins TRBV3-1 (or the pseudogene TRBV3-2) to TRBJ2-7; D is undetermined. Trimming took off 2 bases at V and 3 bases at J, with 2 bases between the two ends. CDR1 is LGHDT, CDR2 YNNKEL, per germline (reference sequence). The CDR3 has 11 residues.

DNA for the CDR3: TGTGCCAGTGGGGACAGGGGATTTACCGGGGAGCTGTTTTTT. Amino acids: CASGDRGFTGELFF. The rearrangement links TRBV19 to TRBJ2-2; TRBD1 aligns across 10 bases. Germline CDR1 reads LNHDA; CDR2 reads SQIVND (reference sequence). CDR3 size: 14 residues. V shed 8 bases, J shed 5 bases, and the junction held 5 bases outside the gene matches.

CDR3 in DNA: TGTGCCAGCAGCAAACTAGCGCCAGGTTCCCAGTACTTC. Protein product: CASSKLAPGSQYF. The chain couples TRBV7-9 to TRBJ2-5; TRBD2 matches 7 bases. This CDR3 has 13 amino acids. With 5 bases clipped from V and 9 bases from J, the junction kept 9 bases outside the gene matches. Germline CDR1 and CDR2: SEHNR and FQNEAQ (reference sequence).

The V gene is TRBV2, the J gene TRBJ1-1; TRBD1 aligns across 9 bases. This CDR3 contains 15 residues. V shed 4 bases and J 5 bases; nucleotides not matched to a gene: 8. Germline V lookup: CDR1 SNHLY, CDR2 FYNNEI. The CDR3: CASSAGTGPGTEAFF. CDR3 bases: TGTGCCAGCAGTGCCGGGACAGGGCCGGGGACTGAAGCTTTCTTT.

The V call is TRBV12-3 or TRBV12-4, the J call TRBJ1-5; no clear D gene. The CDR3 is 12 amino acids. Trimming removed 5 bases at V and 3 bases at J, with 5 bases between. CDR3 residues: CASSALNQPQHF. The CDR3 nucleotides are TGTGCCAGCAGTGCGCTCAATCAGCCCCAGCATTTT.

This sequence joins TRBV3-1 (or the pseudogene TRBV3-2) and TRBJ1-2; D perhaps matches TRBD1 (5 bases). Per the germline V gene, CDR1 is LGHDT and CDR2 is YNNKEL (reference sequence). The CDR3 length is 13 residues. V was cut by 0 bases and J by 4 bases, with 6 bases left in between. The CDR3 DNA sequence: TGTGCCAGCAGCCAAGAGGGGCTCTATGGCTACACCTTC. Translated, it gives CASSQEGLYGYTF.

CDR3 nucleotide sequence: TGTGCCACCAGCTCCGGGACTAGCGGCTACGAGCAGTACTTC. This sequence encodes CATSSGTSGYEQYF. The chain links TRBV15 to TRBJ2-7, with 11 bases lining up with TRBD2. CDR3 length equals 14 residues. CDR1 LNHNV and CDR2 YYDKDF come from the germline V gene (reference sequence). Trimming cost V 5 bases and J 3 bases; bases outside gene matches: 3.